In this sample, the clone carrying this TCR beta chain turned up many times. Its antigen is currently unknown. Constant-region reverse primers amplified full-length variable regions, followed by semi-nested Nested Universal Primer A PCR. MiXCR, run by TCRdb on the 5' RACE reads, gives a single entry per CDR3 protein. The repertoire holds 55,000 to 75,000 distinct CDR3 sequences, with more than 25% as singletons. Naive CD4+ cells had CD25+ Tregs removed. CDR3 length: 14 residues. V lost 3 bases and J 0 bases, leaving 8 bases between the germline ends. Study findings and constraints: Tumor-infiltrating Treg TCR alpha and beta sequences overlapped most with tumor naive CD4+ T cells, then blood naive. The TCR gene usage of tumor memory CD4+ T cells clustered together with blood and lymph node memory CD4+ cells and with lymph node naive CD4+ cells.

The chain has TRBV12-3 or TRBV12-4 and TRBJ1-2; no reliable D call. Sequenced material: tumor-infiltrating naive CD4+ T cells sorted from the breast tumor. Indicated subset: naive CD4+ T cells, CD4+CD45RA+CD25-. The clonotype was recovered from a female donor with breast cancer. CDR3 sequence (DNA): TGTGCCAGCAGTTTTCGAGTAGCTAACTATGGCTACACCTTC. Translating gives CASSFRVANYGYTF.